The clone carrying this T cell receptor beta chain was counted a few times. Its antigen is unidentified. Trimming cost V 4 bases and J 2 bases, with 13 bases left between them. The germline V gene has CDR1 SGHDT and CDR2 YYEEEE. The CDR3 spans 14 residues. These data are taken from a study of beta chain features in type 1 diabetes. As every portion of the isolated RNA was reverse transcribed, the sequencing read expressed TCRB transcripts. TCRdb keeps only in-frame clones here, not all; method: immunoSEQ multiplex PCR. The profile shows about 230,000 clones, over 7.5% of them singletons. General observations from the study: Cells expressing TCR highly could be over-represented by cDNA sequencing.

Sequencing input: naive CD4+ T cells from blood. The chain joins TRBV5-6 to TRBJ2-7; TRBD1 might be the D (6 bases). The receptor comes from a woman between 18 and 30 years old in good health. This CDR3 is CASSRTETPYEQYF. DNA of the CDR3: TGTGCCAGCAGCCGGACAGAGACCCCCTACGAGCAGTACTTC. The full variable domain, rest sourced from reference TRBV5-6 and TRBJ2-7, is DAGVTQSPTHLIKTRGQQVTLRCSPKSGHDTVSWYQQALGQGPQFIFQYYEEEERQRGNFPDRFSGHQFPNYSSELNVNALLLGDSALYLCASSRTETPYEQYFGPGTRLTVT.